Each of the 27 T cell receptor beta chains below was sequenced from the same sample in a study of blood T cell repertoires in COVID-19. Only in-frame clones appear in the TCRdb table, and some are missing; sequencing was by immunoSEQ multiplex PCR. The sample shows approximately 270,000 clones, about 85% of them seen only once. The sample was peripheral blood. The origin of the receptors is a human donor with COVID-19, enrolled during active disease. The donor label of this sample is uncertain.

In its sample, this clone was seen a few times. V gene TRBV5-1 combines with J gene TRBJ1-4; D may be TRBD1 (6 bases). The CDR3 sequence is 16 residues long. V lost 4 bases, J lost 4 bases, and 17 bases lay in between. The germline V gene encodes CDR1 SGHRS and CDR2 YFSETQ. DNA of the CDR3: TGCGCCAGCAGCAAGCAGGGGCGTGGGGATAATGAAAAACTGTTTTTT. Encoded protein: CASSKQGRGDNEKLFF.

The genes are TRBV6-2 or TRBV6-3 and TRBJ1-3; D not certain. With 5 bases removed from V and 2 bases from J, the gap between germline ends came to 13 bases. The germline gives CDR1 MNHEY, CDR2 SVGEGT. This CDR3 has 15 residues. CDR3 nucleotides: TGTGCCAGCAGTACGGAGGACGGGGCTGGAAACACCATATATTTT. It specifies CASSTEDGAGNTIYF.

The chain is built from TRBV28 and TRBJ1-2, with 8 bases lining up with TRBD1. V shed 0 bases, J shed 4 bases, and the junction held 7 bases outside the gene matches. Germline V CDR1 and CDR2: MDHEN, SYDVKM. The CDR3 sequence is 16 residues long. CDR3 sequence reads: CASSLWGQGAGYGYTF. For the CDR3, the DNA is TGTGCCAGCAGTTTATGGGGGCAGGGGGCAGGCTATGGCTACACCTTC.

The chain recombines TRBV6-6 with TRBJ2-1; TRBD1 is a possible D gene (7 bases). Trimming removed 5 bases at V and 5 bases at J, with 16 bases between. The length of the CDR3 is 15 residues. Germline V lookup: CDR1 MNHNY, CDR2 SVGAGI (reference sequence). The CDR3 spells CASSKEGALNNEQFF. The DNA for the CDR3 is TGTGCCAGCAGTAAGGAGGGGGCCCTGAACAATGAGCAGTTCTTC.

This clone was found a few times. CDR3 in amino acids: CASGAGVYNEQFF. The DNA for the CDR3 is TGTGCCAGCGGGGCGGGAGTTTACAATGAGCAGTTCTTC. The J gene is TRBJ2-1, the V gene TRBV28, with TRBD2 matching over 7 bases. The CDR3 is made up of 13 amino acids. V shed 8 bases and J 4 bases; nucleotides not matched to a gene: 5. Germline CDR1 and CDR2: MDHEN and SYDVKM. The full variable domain, rest sourced from reference TRBV28 and TRBJ2-1, is DVKVTQSSRYLVKRTGEKVFLECVQDMDHENMFWYRQDPGLGLRLIYFSYDVKMKEKGDIPEGYSVSREKKERFSLILESASTNQTSMYLCASGAGVYNEQFFGPGTRLTVL.

The chain employs TRBV27 and TRBJ2-3, with a tentative D call TRBD2 (6 bases). Germline CDR1 and CDR2: MNHEY and SMNVEV (reference sequence). The ends were cut back, 5 bases at V and 3 bases at J, with 15 bases in the middle. The CDR3 extends over 15 amino acids. The CDR3 DNA follows: TGTGCCAGCAGTCCCCGGGTAGGGAGGACAGATACGCAGTATTTT. Translating gives CASSPRVGRTDTQYF.

The V gene is TRBV18, the J gene TRBJ2-1; 7 nucleotides agree with TRBD2. The ends lost 1 base at V and 6 bases at J; junction bases unmatched: 9. This CDR3 contains 16 residues. Germline CDR1 and CDR2: KGHSH and LQKENI. The CDR3 sequence is CASSPRTGTTLNEQFF. The CDR3 region has the DNA TGTGCCAGCTCACCACGGACCGGGACTACCCTCAATGAGCAGTTCTTC.

CDR3 amino acids: CASSSLYNEQFF. The CDR3 bases are TGTGCCAGCAGCTCCCTTTACAATGAGCAGTTCTTC. The V gene is TRBV6-2 or TRBV6-3, the J gene TRBJ2-1; D gene ambiguous. The CDR3 covers 12 residues. Trimming pared 6 bases from V and 4 bases from J, leaving 7 bases between. Looked up from germline, CDR1 is MNHEY and CDR2 is SVGEGT.

This chain joins TRBV2 and TRBJ2-1; D possibly corresponds to TRBD1 (6 bases). The CDR3 length is 13 residues. Germline V gene sequence: CDR1 SNHLY, CDR2 FYNNEI. V lost 6 bases to trimming and J lost 7 bases, with 13 bases between them. The chain's CDR3 is CASSGGRGNEQFF. The CDR3 DNA reads as TGTGCCAGCAGCGGCGGAAGGGGGAATGAGCAGTTCTTC.

The genes are TRBV14 and TRBJ2-3; D may be TRBD2 (6 bases). The CDR3 spans 16 residues. V was cut by 0 bases and J by 0 bases, with 10 bases left in between. The V gene's germline CDR1 is SGHDN and CDR2 FVKESK. The CDR3 loop is CASSQDKAGSTDTQYF. CDR3 DNA: TGTGCCAGCAGCCAAGACAAGGCGGGAAGCACAGATACGCAGTATTTT.

The chain carries TRBV11-1 and TRBJ2-5; 7 nucleotides agree with TRBD2. V lost 8 bases and J lost 5; bases outside the gene matches: 14. This CDR3 comprises 15 residues. Germline loops: CDR1 SGHAT, CDR2 FQDESV (reference sequence). CDR3: CASSKLRGIGETQYF. DNA for the CDR3: TGTGCCAGCTCGAAGCTGCGGGGGATCGGGGAGACCCAGTACTTC.

This clone was picked up a small number of times. This sequence joins TRBV7-9 and TRBJ1-2; perhaps TRBD1 as D (5 bases). The V and J ends lost 5 bases and 2 bases respectively, with 12 bases between them. In germline, CDR1 is SEHNR, CDR2 FQNEAQ (reference sequence). The CDR3 runs 14 residues. CDR3 bases: TGTGCCAGCAGCCCCCCTGGGGCAAACTATGGCTACACCTTC. Translating it yields CASSPPGANYGYTF.

This clone was observed a few times. The chain uses TRBV9 and TRBJ2-7; TRBD2 matches 13 bases. The V and J ends lost 0 bases and 0 bases, in that order; junction bases with no gene match: 3. The CDR3 length is 17 residues. Germline V gene sequence: CDR1 SGDLS, CDR2 YYNGEE. DNA for the CDR3: TGTGCCAGCAGCGTAGGGACTAGCGGGAGTGCCTCCTACGAGCAGTACTTC. The encoded protein is CASSVGTSGSASYEQYF. Supplemented by reference TRBV9 and TRBJ2-7, the full variable domain reads DSGVTQTPKHLITATGQRVTLRCSPRSGDLSVYWYQQSLDQGLQFLIQYYNGEERAKGNILERFSAQQFPDLHSELNLSSLELGDSALYFCASSVGTSGSASYEQYFGPGTRLTVT.

The chain couples TRBV10-3 to TRBJ1-5; no firm D call. The CDR3 length is 13 residues. V was cut by 0 bases and J by 6 bases, with 6 bases left in between. CDR1 and CDR2 (germline): ENHRY, SYGVKD. The CDR3 reads CAISESMSQPQHF. CDR3 coding DNA: TGTGCCATCAGTGAGTCCATGAGTCAGCCCCAGCATTTT.

This clone was counted only a few times. The chain has TRBV19 and TRBJ1-1; maybe TRBD1 (6 bases). This CDR3 region has 11 residues. Germline-derived CDR1 and CDR2 are LNHDA and SQIVND (reference sequence). V was cut by 6 bases and J by 8 bases, with 10 bases left in between. CDR3 amino acids: CASRGTHEAFF. In DNA, the CDR3 is TGTGCCAGTAGGGGGACACACGAAGCTTTCTTT.

This clone was observed a single time. The genes are TRBV7-3 and TRBJ2-1; 9 bases are a match to TRBD2. CDR1 is SGHTA, CDR2 FQGTGA, per germline. The length of the CDR3 is 18 residues. The V and J ends lost 2 bases and 3 bases, in that order; junction bases with no gene match: 11. DNA for the CDR3: TGTGCCAGCAGCTTAGCCCAGGGAGGCGGGAGGGTCTACAATGAGCAGTTCTTC. Encoded protein: CASSLAQGGGRVYNEQFF.

This rearrangement joins TRBV9 to TRBJ1-2; the match to TRBD1 covers 7 bases. The V segment lost 4 bases and the J segment 2 bases; nucleotides outside the gene matches: 5. This CDR3 has 14 residues. Germline V gene data show CDR1 as SGDLS and CDR2 as YYNGEE. In nucleotides, the CDR3 is TGTGCCAGCAGCTCTCGACAGGGAAACTATGGCTACACCTTC. Protein sequence: CASSSRQGNYGYTF.

The chain couples TRBV29-1 to TRBJ2-3; D not resolved. This CDR3 has 15 residues. Germline CDR1 is SQVTM and CDR2 is ANQGSEA. Trimming shortened V by 1 base and J by 0 bases, and 11 bases separated the two germline ends. The CDR3 reads CSVEGRVTSTDTQYF. The CDR3 bases are TGCAGCGTTGAAGGTCGGGTAACTAGCACAGATACGCAGTATTTT.

This chain uses TRBV13 with TRBJ2-1, with 8 bases fitting TRBD1. Losses at the gene ends were 4 bases for V and 9 bases for J; bases not matched to a gene: 5. CDR3 length: 13 residues. Germline-derived CDR1 and CDR2 are PRHDT and FYEKMQ (reference sequence). CDR3 sequence reads: CASSSRGPGEQFF. CDR3 nucleotides: TGTGCCAGCAGCTCCAGGGGGCCGGGTGAGCAGTTCTTC.

The chain joins TRBV29-1 to TRBJ1-1; D unclear. Germline values: CDR1 SQVTM, CDR2 ANQGSEA. V gave up 5 bases and J gave up 1 base, with 11 bases separating them. This CDR3 has 13 residues. CDR3 coding DNA: TGCAGCGTTTGCCCCCCGGGGAACACTGAAGCTTTCTTT. It is translated as CSVCPPGNTEAFF.

The V gene is TRBV24-1, the J gene TRBJ2-5; TRBD1 matches 11 bases. V lost 6 bases and J lost 3; bases outside the gene matches: 2. The CDR3 has 14 residues. CDR1 and CDR2 (germline): KGHDR, SFDVKD. CDR3 sequence (DNA): TGTGCCACCAGTAGGGACAGGGGGGAAGAGACCCAGTACTTC. Its translation: CATSRDRGEETQYF.

The J gene is TRBJ1-2, the V gene TRBV9; 9 bases align to TRBD1. Germline assignment: CDR1 SGDLS and CDR2 YYNGEE. J gave up 4 bases and V 4 bases, and 8 bases lay outside the gene matches. CDR3 length: 15 residues. The DNA for the CDR3 is TGTGCCAGCAGCTTTACAGGGGGCGCTCCCTATGGCTACACCTTC. Protein: CASSFTGGAPYGYTF.

CDR3 nucleotides: TGTGCCAGCAGGGCTAGCGGGAGTAGATACAATGAGCAGTTCTTC. It specifies CASRASGSRYNEQFF. The rearrangement joins TRBV3-1 (or the pseudogene TRBV3-2) to TRBJ2-1; 10 positions match TRBD2. Trimming removed 6 bases from V and 4 bases from J; junction bases left unmatched: 6. CDR3 length: 15 residues. Germline V gene sequence: CDR1 LGHDT, CDR2 YNNKEL (reference sequence).

The rearrangement joins TRBV5-4 to TRBJ2-1; D is undetermined. Trimming left V 4 bases short and J 5 bases short, with 16 bases between. The CDR3 runs 15 residues. Germline V gene lookup returns CDR1 SGHNT and CDR2 YYREEE (reference sequence). CDR3 DNA: TGTGCCAGCAGCCCCGCCCGATACACAGACAATGAGCAGTTCTTC. Its translation is CASSPARYTDNEQFF.

The chain employs TRBV6-5 and TRBJ2-5; 7 bases are shared with TRBD1. The germline V gene encodes CDR1 MNHEY and CDR2 SVGAGI. The CDR3 totals 15 residues. With 5 bases clipped from V and 5 bases from J, the junction kept 11 bases outside the gene matches. In DNA, the CDR3 is TGTGCCAGCAGTACGACAGGGATGCGATTTGAGACCCAGTACTTC. Translated, it gives CASSTTGMRFETQYF.

V is TRBV3-1 (or the pseudogene TRBV3-2) and J is TRBJ1-5; D remains unclear. Per germline, CDR1 LGHDT and CDR2 YNNKEL (reference sequence). The CDR3 runs 15 residues. With 0 bases removed from V and 0 bases from J, the gap between germline ends came to 6 bases. CDR3: CASSQDRDSNQPQHF. The CDR3 nucleotides read TGTGCCAGCAGCCAAGATCGAGATAGCAATCAGCCCCAGCATTTT.

This chain joins TRBV19 and TRBJ2-3; D not certain. The CDR3 runs 11 residues. The germline gives CDR1 LNHDA, CDR2 SQIVND (reference sequence). V dropped 6 bases and J dropped 2 bases, with 3 bases sitting between them. CDR3 sequence reads: CASRATDTQYF. DNA of the CDR3: TGTGCCAGTAGGGCCACAGATACGCAGTATTTT.